Below, one TCR beta chain is given with its context. This clonotype was observed many times. Its antigen target is currently unknown. Per-nucleotide qualities are absent, and no much larger clonotype sits a single base away. These data are taken from a study of low-dose radiotherapy and immunotherapy resistance in tumors (dated by TCRdb to the early 2020s). Regarding the complete study: In Cohort 1, each fraction delivered 0.5 Gy every 2 weeks, and the prescribed total PTV dose was 6.5 Gy. Patients in Cohort 2 were given 1 Gy per fraction every two weeks, for a total of 13 Gy across 26 weeks. Nivolumab was administered intravenously as a 240 mg flat dose every two weeks, and ipilimumab was administered intravenously at 1 mg/kg every six weeks. Cyclophosphamide 200 mg/m2 was administered intravenously every two weeks, one day before each radiation and immunotherapy administration. Aspirin 300 mg was taken orally once daily by patients for four cycles, starting on cycle 1 day 1. The trial did not randomize participants into treatment groups. The translational analysis covered eight patients: three from the first dose cohort and the first five from the second dose cohort.

The intended sense of this specimen's time point label: after trial treatment. What this sample's treatment or condition label stands for: LDRT plus nivolumab, ipilimumab, low-dose cyclophosphamide and aspirin (RACIN trial). Donors were enrolled in RACIN, a single-arm phase I dose-escalation trial combining nivolumab, ipilimumab, aspirin, low-dose cyclophosphamide and low-dose radiotherapy. Patients with advanced, TIL-negative solid tumors were considered eligible. V is cut by 4 bases and J by 2 bases, and the space between the germline ends is 18 bases. The CDR3 starts with the cysteine, ends with the phenylalanine, and has 17 residues. Left in the record is the CDR3 DNA by itself, 51 bases read in frame from the first base. The germline V gene encodes CDR1 SGHTA and CDR2 FQGNSA. TCRdb shows the sequencer as Illumina HiSeq 2500. To make first-strand cDNA, Superscript III was used along with a set of TRAV- and TRBV-specific primers so that both the TCRalpha and TCRbeta chains were covered. TCRs were amplified with Phusion for around 21 PCR cycles, with a constant-region primer paired with the adapter attached to the V primers. The MessageAmp II aRNA Amplification Kit was used to amplify the isolated mRNA, with in vitro transcription run for about 15 hours at 37 degrees C. The Dynabeads mRNA DIRECT Purification Kit was used to isolate the mRNA for TCR sequencing. Indexed Illumina adapters were added in a second 25-cycle Phusion PCR, and the resulting products were purified with AMPure XP beads. As for the original processing: Using custom Perl scripts, TCR sequences that encoded the same protein were pooled, out-of-frame sequences were dropped, and the abundance of each clonotype was calculated. The analysis excluded TCR sequences that were supported by just one read. Among the metrics used to describe the repertoires were Shannon entropy, Gini index, clonality, richness, and the frequency of TCRs shared between repertoires. In-frame beta chains were kept once TCRdb had trimmed the public reads at Q25 with fastp and called clones with MiXCR. One record per CDR3 amino acid sequence lists the most common genes and DNA. For this entry, the V and J calls and clone size follow TCRdb and not the study's own pipeline. The sample profile shows fewer than 110,000 distinct CDR3 sequences; about 20% of them were found once. The top ten clonotypes cover roughly 4% of the sample.

The chain is made from TRBV7-2 and TRBJ2-1; the D assignment is uncertain and may be TRBD1 or TRBD2, with 7 bases supporting each. The sequencing used PBMCs, collected after low-dose radiotherapy plus immunotherapy. This receptor was identified in a male donor with prostate cancer. This receptor carries the CDR3 CASSSQGGGPPYNEQFF. The DNA sequence follows: TGTGCCAGCAGCTCCCAGGGGGGGGGGCCCCCCTACAATGAGCAGTTCTTC.